The present entry profiles one TCR beta chain with its context. The antigen is not known. This entry is derived from a study of cytomegalovirus exposure and HLA in healthy donors. Study results and caveats: HLA restriction was apparent for most CMV-associated TCR beta chains in a later analysis. The authors enumerated over 150 TCR beta chains as linked to cytomegalovirus.

A multiplex PCR was run with 60 Vbeta primers and 13 Jbeta primers. Data came from immunoSEQ multiplex PCR; TCRdb stores just in-frame clones and leaves some out. The data hold over 150,000 clones, with roughly 85% observed a single time. Deletions cut 4 bases from V and 0 bases from J, with 5 bases between. Germline values: CDR1 SGDLS, CDR2 YYNGEE. CDR3 length: 12 residues. The J gene is TRBJ2-7, the V gene TRBV9, with D unclear. The sample consisted of PBMCs. The sequence was obtained from a man in his forties or fifties in good health and CMV-seronegative. The CDR3 DNA is TGTGCCAGCAGCTCTAGCTCCTACGAGCAGTACTTC. Its translation is CASSSSSYEQYF. Full variable domain (outside the CDR3, taken from reference TRBV9 and TRBJ2-7): DSGVTQTPKHLITATGQRVTLRCSPRSGDLSVYWYQQSLDQGLQFLIQYYNGEERAKGNILERFSAQQFPDLHSELNLSSLELGDSALYFCASSSSSYEQYFGPGTRLTVT.